This entry lists 9 T cell receptor beta chains sequenced from one sample in a study of T cells in Graves' hyperthyroidism and ophthalmopathy (dated by TCRdb to the late 2010s). The library relied on multiplex PCR. Sequenced on an Illumina HiSeq 2000. The TCR beta CDR3 regions were amplified from the RNA transcripts. The TCR CDR3 was subjected to a first round of RT-PCR using the HTBI primer set and the Qiagen OneStep RT-PCR kit. TCRdb reprocessed the public reads (quality trimming at Q25 with fastp, clone calling with MiXCR) and kept in-frame beta chains. Rows are unified per CDR3 protein, each entry keeping the most common DNA and genes. The sample table holds roughly 170,000 distinct CDR3 sequences, of which over 15% were seen once. Approximately 28% of the sample lies in the top ten. Specimen: blood. The receptor set was obtained from a woman in her fifties or sixties with Graves' hyperthyroidism.

This clonotype was recorded at least ten times. CDR3 protein: CASSGQDNQPQHF. DNA of the CDR3: TGTGCCAGTAGTGGACAAGACAATCAGCCCCAGCATTTT. The chain couples TRBV19 to TRBJ1-5, with a tentative D call TRBD1 (5 bases). Germline V gene lookup returns CDR1 LNHDA and CDR2 SQIVND (reference sequence). The CDR3 runs to 13 residues. Trimming left V 5 bases short and J 3 bases short, with 8 bases between.

This clonotype has more than one count but fewer than ten. V is TRBV29-1 and J is TRBJ1-5; 7 nucleotides align to TRBD1. CDR1 is SQVTM, CDR2 ANQGSEA, per germline. V was clipped by 4 bases and J by 4 bases; unmatched bases: 4. CDR3 length: 13 amino acids. The CDR3 is CSVGDRVNQPQHF. The CDR3 nucleotides read TGCAGCGTTGGGGACAGAGTAAATCAGCCCCAGCATTTT.

This clonotype was counted at least ten times. The rearrangement joins TRBV12-3 or TRBV12-4 to TRBJ1-1; TRBD1 matches 8 bases. V was clipped by 4 bases and J by 5 bases; unmatched bases: 12. This CDR3 has 16 amino acids. The CDR3 spells CASSSGQGSGVTEAFF. In DNA form, the CDR3 reads TGTGCCAGCAGTTCCGGACAGGGATCCGGGGTAACTGAAGCTTTCTTT.

This clonotype was counted ten times or more. This chain uses TRBV20-1 with TRBJ2-7; 7 positions match TRBD1. Germline CDR1 reads DFQATT; CDR2 reads SNEGSKA (reference sequence). The CDR3 consists of 19 residues. V gave up 0 bases and J gave up 1 base; unmatched junction bases: 18. The CDR3 DNA sequence: TGCAGTGCTAGAGACCCGACAGGGATAAAACGAATAGGGTCCTACGAGCAGTACTTC. It translates to CSARDPTGIKRIGSYEQYF.

This clonotype was counted between two and nine times. V and J are TRBV6-1 and TRBJ1-2; D remains ambiguous. Germline V lookup: CDR1 MNHNS, CDR2 SASEGT. CDR3 length equals 13 residues. Trimming cost V 4 bases and J 2 bases, with 8 bases left between them. The CDR3 protein is CASSVNRNYGYTF. CDR3 sequence (DNA): TGTGCCAGCAGTGTTAACAGAAACTATGGCTACACCTTC.

This clonotype was seen at least ten times. The chain uses TRBV6-1 and TRBJ1-6, with TRBD1 matching over 9 bases. CDR3 length: 16 amino acids. CDR1 and CDR2 from the germline V gene are MNHNS and SASEGT. V gave up 5 bases and J gave up 11 bases; unmatched junction bases: 13. CDR3 DNA: TGTGCCAGCAGTAAACAGGGGGCGCACCATTATCCACCCCTCCACTTT. This encodes CASSKQGAHHYPPLHF.

This clonotype was found many times. The J gene is TRBJ1-1, the V gene TRBV7-9; D not resolved. Trimming pared 1 base from V and 6 bases from J, leaving 9 bases between. This CDR3 spans 13 amino acids. Germline CDR1 SEHNR, CDR2 FQNEAQ (reference sequence). CDR3 DNA sequence: TGTGCCAGCAGCTTAGGGGAAAGAGCTGAAGCTTTCTTT. Amino acids: CASSLGERAEAFF.

This clonotype was picked up many times. This chain connects TRBV7-2 to TRBJ1-4, with 7 bases that match TRBD1. The germline V gene has CDR1 SGHTA and CDR2 FQGNSA. CDR3 length: 15 residues. After removal of 6 bases from V and 8 bases from J, the junction contained 12 bases not matched to a gene. The CDR3 DNA follows: TGTGCCAGCAGACGACCCGGGACAGAGGGGGAAAAACTGTTTTTT. Translating gives CASRRPGTEGEKLFF.

This clonotype was seen a few times. Possible read error: a much larger clone is one base away. This chain connects TRBV5-1 to TRBJ2-3; TRBD2 matches at 10 bases. V shed 3 bases and J 6 bases; nucleotides not matched to a gene: 10. This CDR3 has 16 amino acids. Per the germline V gene, CDR1 is SGHRS and CDR2 is YFSETQ. CDR3 amino acids: CASSSRASGGTDTQYF. CDR3 nucleotides: TGCGCCAGCAGCTCGAGAGCTAGCGGGGGAACGGATACGCAGTATTTT.